This T cell receptor (beta chain) was identified during a study of blood T cell repertoires in COVID-19. Study-level information: T cells, B-cell-depleted T cells, or PBMCs provided the cDNA or gDNA that served as material.

Germline-derived CDR1 and CDR2 are SQVTM and ANQGSEA. V was trimmed by 3 bases and J by 7 bases, leaving 19 bases between them. This CDR3 is 15 amino acids long. The assay was immunoSEQ multiplex PCR, and TCRdb's table has in-frame clones only and misses some. The sample shows a few hundred thousand clones, about 85% of them seen only once. The Seattle patients, enrolled during active infection, were followed longitudinally. The origin of this receptor is a woman between 45 and 65 years old with COVID-19, enrolled during active disease. V and J are TRBV29-1 and TRBJ2-1; maybe TRBD1 (6 bases). Specimen: peripheral blood. The CDR3 sequence is CSVDPSAIRGNEQFF. The CDR3 DNA reads as TGCAGCGTTGATCCGTCGGCGATAAGGGGGAATGAGCAGTTCTTC.